This T cell receptor (beta chain) was identified in a study of T cell clones after liver transplantation. Produced via immunoSEQ multiplex PCR; TCRdb's table is partial and in-frame only. The sample has about 85,000 clones, around four fifths seen once. Germline loops: CDR1 SGHNT, CDR2 YYREEE (reference sequence). The CDR3 totals 14 residues. V shed 5 bases and J shed 4 bases, with 13 bases lying between them. Sample: CD4+ T cells from blood, taken around 42 months after liver transplant. This sequence joins TRBV5-4 and TRBJ1-3; tentative D call: TRBD1 (5 bases). The sequence came from a human patient who received a liver transplant. Some of these T cells may belong to the graft donor. CDR3 coding DNA: TGTGCCAGCAGTGGTCAGGGATTCGGAAACACCATATATTTT. Translating it yields CASSGQGFGNTIYF.